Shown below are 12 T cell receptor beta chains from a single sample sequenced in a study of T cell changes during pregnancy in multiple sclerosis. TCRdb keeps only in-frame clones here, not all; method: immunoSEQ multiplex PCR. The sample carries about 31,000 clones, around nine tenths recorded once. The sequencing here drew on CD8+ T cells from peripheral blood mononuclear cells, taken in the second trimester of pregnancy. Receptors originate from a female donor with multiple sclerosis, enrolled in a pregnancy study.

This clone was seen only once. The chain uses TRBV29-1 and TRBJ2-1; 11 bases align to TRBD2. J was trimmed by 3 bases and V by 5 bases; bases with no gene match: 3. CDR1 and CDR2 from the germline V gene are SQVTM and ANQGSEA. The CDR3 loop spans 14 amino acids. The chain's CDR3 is CSVLGLADYNEQFF. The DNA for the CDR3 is TGCAGCGTTTTGGGACTAGCGGACTACAATGAGCAGTTCTTC.

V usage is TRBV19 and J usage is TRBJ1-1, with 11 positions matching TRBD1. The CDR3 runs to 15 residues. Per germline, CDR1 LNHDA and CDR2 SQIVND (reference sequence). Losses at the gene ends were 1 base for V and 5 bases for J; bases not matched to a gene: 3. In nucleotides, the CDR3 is TGTGCCAGTAGTATAGCGGGACAGGGGGAGACTGAAGCTTTCTTT. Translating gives CASSIAGQGETEAFF.

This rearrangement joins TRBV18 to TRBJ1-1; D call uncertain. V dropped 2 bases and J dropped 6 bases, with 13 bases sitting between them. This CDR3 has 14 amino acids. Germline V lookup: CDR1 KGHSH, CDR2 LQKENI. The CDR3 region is CASSPSVWWPEAFF. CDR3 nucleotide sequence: TGTGCCAGCTCACCATCCGTTTGGTGGCCTGAAGCTTTCTTT.

CDR3 sequence: CASSSLADNSYEQYF. CDR3 DNA sequence: TGTGCCAGCAGTTCTCTAGCGGACAACTCCTACGAGCAGTACTTC. The J gene is TRBJ2-7, the V gene TRBV28; 7 bases fit TRBD2. Losses at the gene ends were 4 bases for V and 0 bases for J; bases not matched to a gene: 6. Germline V gene sequence: CDR1 MDHEN, CDR2 SYDVKM. CDR3 size: 15 residues.

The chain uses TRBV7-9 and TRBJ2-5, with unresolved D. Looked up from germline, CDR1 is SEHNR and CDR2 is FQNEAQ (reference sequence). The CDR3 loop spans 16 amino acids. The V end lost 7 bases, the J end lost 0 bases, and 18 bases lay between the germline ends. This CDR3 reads CASNPIVGPDQETQYF. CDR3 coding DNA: TGTGCCAGCAACCCTATTGTGGGCCCTGACCAAGAGACCCAGTACTTC.

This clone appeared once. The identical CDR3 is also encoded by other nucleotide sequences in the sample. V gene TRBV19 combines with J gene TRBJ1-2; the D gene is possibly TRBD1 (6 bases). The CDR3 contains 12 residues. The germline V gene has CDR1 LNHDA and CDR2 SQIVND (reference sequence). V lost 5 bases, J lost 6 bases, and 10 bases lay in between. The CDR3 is CASSGAGDGYTF. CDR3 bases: TGTGCCAGTAGTGGGGCAGGGGATGGCTACACCTTC. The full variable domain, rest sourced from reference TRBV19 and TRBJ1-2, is DGGITQSPKYLFRKEGQNVTLSCEQNLNHDAMYWYRQDPGQGLRLIYYSQIVNDFQKGDIAEGYSVSREKKESFPLTVTSAQKNPTAFYLCASSGAGDGYTFGSGTRLTVV.

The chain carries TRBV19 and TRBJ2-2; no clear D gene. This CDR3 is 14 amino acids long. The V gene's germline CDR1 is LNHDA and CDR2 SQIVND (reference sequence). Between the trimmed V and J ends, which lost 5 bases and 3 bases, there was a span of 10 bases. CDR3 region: CASSPPADTGELFF. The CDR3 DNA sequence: TGTGCCAGTAGTCCCCCGGCGGACACCGGGGAGCTGTTTTTT.

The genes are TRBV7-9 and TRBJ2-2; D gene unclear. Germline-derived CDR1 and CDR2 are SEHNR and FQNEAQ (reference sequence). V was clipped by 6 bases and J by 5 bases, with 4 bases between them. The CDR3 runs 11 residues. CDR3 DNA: TGTGCCAGCAGTATAACCGGGGAGCTGTTTTTT. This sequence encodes CASSITGELFF.

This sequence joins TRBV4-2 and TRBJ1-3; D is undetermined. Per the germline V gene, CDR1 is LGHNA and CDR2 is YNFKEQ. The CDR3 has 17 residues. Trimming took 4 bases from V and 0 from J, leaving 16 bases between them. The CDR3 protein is CASSREFGLRSGNTIYF. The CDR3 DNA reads TGTGCCAGCAGCCGAGAGTTTGGGCTTCGCTCTGGAAACACCATATATTTT.

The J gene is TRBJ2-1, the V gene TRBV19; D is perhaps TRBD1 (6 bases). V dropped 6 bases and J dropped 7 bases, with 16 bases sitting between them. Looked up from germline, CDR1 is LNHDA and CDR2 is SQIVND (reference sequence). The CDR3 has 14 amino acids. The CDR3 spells CASSTGTLVNEQFF. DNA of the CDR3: TGTGCCAGTAGCACAGGGACACTGGTGAATGAGCAGTTCTTC.

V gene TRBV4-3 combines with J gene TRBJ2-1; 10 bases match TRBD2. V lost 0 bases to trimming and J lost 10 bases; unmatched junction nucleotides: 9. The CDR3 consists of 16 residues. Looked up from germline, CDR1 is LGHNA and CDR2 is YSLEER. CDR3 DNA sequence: TGCGCCAGCAGCCAAGAATTCCTAGCGGGAGAGGTAGAGCAGTTCTTC. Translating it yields CASSQEFLAGEVEQFF.

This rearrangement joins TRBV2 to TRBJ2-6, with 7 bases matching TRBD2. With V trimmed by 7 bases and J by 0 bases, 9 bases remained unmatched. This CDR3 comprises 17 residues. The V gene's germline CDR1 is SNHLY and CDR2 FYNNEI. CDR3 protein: CASIASRDYSGANVLTF. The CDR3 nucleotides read TGTGCCAGCATAGCCAGCCGGGACTACTCTGGGGCCAACGTCCTGACTTTC.